Detailed here is one T cell receptor beta chain. Its antigen is as yet unknown. The sample comes from a study of beta chain features in type 1 diabetes. The germline V and J ends were trimmed by 1 base and 0 bases, with 6 bases remaining between them. The CDR3 has 14 residues. Germline CDR1 is SGHRS and CDR2 is YFSETQ. Study-wide points: VDJ junctions from type 1 diabetes patients carried fewer insertions and larger deletions. Still unanswered here is whether HLA type influences TCRB rearrangement. In all four CD4+ subsets, TCRB CDR3 length was significantly, moderately reduced in type 1 diabetes.

Every isolated RNA sample was fully reverse transcribed, so sequencing captured expressed TCRB transcripts. Produced via immunoSEQ multiplex PCR; TCRdb's table is partial and in-frame only. Found here are nearly 700,000 clones, 10% to 15% of them singletons; the top ten hold approximately 0.022%. The chain combines TRBV5-1 with TRBJ2-3; no clear D gene. The clonotype comes from a man younger than 35 with type 1 diabetes. The sample consisted of naive CD4+ T cells from blood. The DNA for the CDR3 is TGCGCCAGCAGCTTGCAGGTTAGCACAGATACGCAGTATTTT. It specifies CASSLQVSTDTQYF.